This record covers a single T cell receptor beta chain. In its sample, this clone was seen a few times. Its antigen remains unidentified. Base qualities were left out, and no much larger clone turns up one base away. This record comes from a study of PD-1 blockade in classical Hodgkin lymphoma (dated by TCRdb to the early 2020s). Background for the entire study: Nivolumab dosing was 3 mg/kg intravenously every 2 weeks, continuing until either disease progression or unacceptable toxicity. A peripheral blood immune signature of response to PD-1 blockade in classical Hodgkin lymphoma was defined using TCR beta sequencing and CyTOF.

The Qiagen DNeasy kit was used to extract genomic DNA both from unsorted PBMCs and from the negatively selected CD4+ and CD8+ fractions. Using primers that anneal to V and J segments, immunoSEQ multiplex PCR amplified the TCR beta CDR3 regions. A synthetic immune receptor repertoire was used to minimize amplification bias, and any remaining bias was removed computationally after sequencing. Regarding the original processing steps: Repertoire diversity was quantified as the Shannon entropy index using custom Python scripts. Unsorted, CD4+ and CD8+ repertoires were analyzed separately, except in combined analyses where CD4+ and CD8+ sequences were merged in silico. Clonal expansion was defined as at least a 2-fold frequency increase after treatment relative to C1D1, with a pseudocount of 0.5 for undetected baseline clones. Singleton clones were defined as clones with 0 or 1 copy at C1D1, and non-singleton clones were defined as clones with 2 or more copies. Clones expanded in unsorted samples were annotated as CD4+, CD8+ or unknown by matching protein sequences in sorted samples from the same patient. Diversity changes from C1D1 to C4D1 were tested in paired samples using Wilcoxon tests. TCRdb's version of the immuneACCESS table is confined to in-frame rearrangements and falls short of the full clone set. An unresolved V gene accounts for under half of the shortfall where checked; the remainder is of unknown origin. Clone size and the V and J calls come from that table; the DNA yielded D and trimming. The sample yields about 62,000 clones; approximately 88% were counted once. Around 12% of the sample is held by the ten biggest clonotypes.

The time point label on this specimen signifies: cycle 1 day 1 (C1D1), immediately before nivolumab initiation. Every trial patient had relapsed after autologous stem cell transplantation, and cohorts A, B and C differed in prior brentuximab vedotin exposure. A total of 50 to 70 patients with relapsed/refractory classical Hodgkin lymphoma made up the trial cohort, and each patient's best overall response was complete response, partial response or progressive disease. Trial patients were treated with single-agent nivolumab in the multi-cohort phase II CheckMate 205 trial. An independent review committee assessed best overall response using the 2007 International Working Group response criteria. Trial PBMCs were collected immediately before nivolumab initiation (C1D1) and during therapy at cycle 2 day 1 and cycle 4 day 1. Peripheral blood was collected in 8 mL Vacutainer Cell Preparation Tubes, from which PBMCs were isolated by centrifugation and then cryopreserved.

Study-level results and caveats: The study covered only a single clinical trial cohort, and the causes of the repertoire differences, possibly disease activity or prior therapy, were still not defined. CD4+ but not CD8+ TCR diversity rose significantly by C4D1 (p=0.0027 vs p=0.16), most apparent in complete responders (p=0.02). Baseline TCR diversity was reported as lower in newly diagnosed patients than in healthy donors, and lower still in relapsed/refractory patients. Among trial patients, those achieving complete response had baseline diversity similar to that of newly diagnosed patients, while diversity was significantly lower in partial responders and progressors. Diversity was lower in patients who began nivolumab less than 1 year after ASCT, so these patients were left out of later analyses to avoid confounding by immune reconstitution.

CDR1 and CDR2 are read off the germline V gene (reference sequence) as SEHNR and FQNEAQ. The junction shows trimming of 5 bases on V and 5 bases on J, plus 13 bases between the germline ends. Spanning cysteine to phenylalanine, the CDR3 consists of 14 amino acids. The DNA shown is the 42-base CDR3, in frame from base 1. The sequences come from peripheral blood mononuclear cells (PBMCs), collected at baseline. The chain is encoded by TRBV7-9 joined to TRBJ1-5; possibly the D gene is TRBD1, per 5 matching bases. This clonotype was obtained from a human donor with classical Hodgkin lymphoma. Here is the DNA: TGTGCCAGCAGCGCCGGGGGGAGGGATCAGCCCCAGCATTTT. This gives the protein CASSAGGRDQPQHF.